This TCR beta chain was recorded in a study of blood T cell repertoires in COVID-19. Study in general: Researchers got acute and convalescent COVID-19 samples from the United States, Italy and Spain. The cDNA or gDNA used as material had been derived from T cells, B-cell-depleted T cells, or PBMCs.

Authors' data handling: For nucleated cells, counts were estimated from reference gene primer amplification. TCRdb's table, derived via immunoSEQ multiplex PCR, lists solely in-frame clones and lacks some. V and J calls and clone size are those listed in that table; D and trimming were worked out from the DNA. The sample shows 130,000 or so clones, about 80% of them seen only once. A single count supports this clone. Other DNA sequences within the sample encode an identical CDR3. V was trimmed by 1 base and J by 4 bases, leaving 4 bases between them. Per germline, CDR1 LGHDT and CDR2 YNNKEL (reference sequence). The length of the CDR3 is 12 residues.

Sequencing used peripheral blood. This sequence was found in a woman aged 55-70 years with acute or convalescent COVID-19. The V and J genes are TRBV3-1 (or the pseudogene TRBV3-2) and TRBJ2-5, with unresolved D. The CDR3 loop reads CASSQVRETQYF. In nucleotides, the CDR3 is TGTGCCAGCAGCCAAGTTCGAGAGACCCAGTACTTC.